A selection of T cell receptor beta chains follows, all from one sample in a study of T cells in lung cancer brain metastases. Assay used: immunoSEQ multiplex PCR; TCRdb lists only in-frame clones, some missing. The data show around 5,600 clones, approximately 84% seen once. The specimen was tumor tissue from a brain metastasis. The receptors stem from a man aged 50 to 60 with non-small cell lung cancer that had spread to the brain. The conserved cysteine and the conserved F or W are not part of the CDR3 here. Each record gives: D gene, V gene, CDR3 protein. The D gene is left open where the match is weak.

-,TRBV5-6,ASSLSAYEQY
-,TRBV10-3,AITSSSMNTEAF
-,TRBV4-3,ASSQERGGNYEQY
-,TRBV7-9,ASSRPGGTDTQY
-,TRBV6-1,ASSSRGGSTEAF
TRBD1,TRBV7-3,ASSLLPGQDYEQY
-,TRBV6-5,ASSYQGQQETQY
-,TRBV6-5,ASSYRVWSEAF
-,TRBV4-3,ASSQDMVGEKLF
TRBD2,TRBV9,ASSVTPASGGRSTDTQY
TRBD1,TRBV7-2,ASSQRPAGGISGANVLT
TRBD1,TRBV30,ASQSTGGTEAF
-,TRBV11-2,ASSKQGSQSPLH
-,TRBV7-9,ASSFSGTEAF
-,TRBV6-5,ASSYAGGAGQPQH
-,TRBV21-1,ASSKQRQGREVSGELF
-,TRBV5-1,ASSLEPDPRGKQF
-,TRBV7-2,ASSWGVNVPY
TRBD2,TRBV6-4,ASSAGTKQF
-,TRBV11-2,ASSLEGGPYEQY
TRBD1,TRBV29-1,SVQRQGGETQY
TRBD2,TRBV5-1,ASSLRAPGTSAHEQY
-,TRBV9,ASSISGGPTDTQY
-,TRBV30,AWNLGANEKLF
TRBD2,TRBV4-2,ASSPAGGGAADTQY
TRBD2,TRBV4-3,ASSRLAVNTDTQY
-,TRBV10-3,AISAGGQYNEQF
-,TRBV7-2,ASSLTPPSNTGELF
TRBD1,TRBV2,ASSRTGGTDTQY
TRBD2,TRBV4-3,ASSQTSGGLDTQY
TRBD2,TRBV19,ASSMELAGATDTQY
-,TRBV6-5,ASSYSRHGISPLH
TRBD2,TRBV19,ASSSTSGAYNEQF
TRBD2,TRBV10-3,AISTTSGSSYEQY
-,TRBV10-1,ASSEGGRGDYGYT
-,TRBV7-3,ASSPGTGDYGYT
TRBD1,TRBV10-2,ASSLTGQGSGANVLT
TRBD1,TRBV2,ASSPRTGGDYGYT
-,TRBV29-1,SVDSGKGFEAF
TRBD1,TRBV4-1,ASSPSRGRTGKETQY
TRBD1,TRBV28,ASSAPTGGRNTEAF
-,TRBV9,ASSETEVGELF
TRBD1,TRBV18,ASSKDRVQLH
TRBD1,TRBV19,ASRRGQNNSPLH
-,TRBV6-5,ASRPRLGNSYEQY
-,TRBV15,ATSGLIGRPFRNTEAF
-,TRBV5-6,ASSFKTHSNQPQH
-,TRBV5-6,ASRLITGNSPLH
TRBD1,TRBV6-5,ASSRDRGRYGYT
-,TRBV4-3,ASSQVYGASYEQY
-,TRBV18,ASSPSVGNQPQH
-,TRBV30,AWSVLGLEAF
-,TRBV9,ASSVGEGTLYEQY
-,TRBV2,ASSKPNYEQY
TRBD2,TRBV27,ASSLGGGAFEQY